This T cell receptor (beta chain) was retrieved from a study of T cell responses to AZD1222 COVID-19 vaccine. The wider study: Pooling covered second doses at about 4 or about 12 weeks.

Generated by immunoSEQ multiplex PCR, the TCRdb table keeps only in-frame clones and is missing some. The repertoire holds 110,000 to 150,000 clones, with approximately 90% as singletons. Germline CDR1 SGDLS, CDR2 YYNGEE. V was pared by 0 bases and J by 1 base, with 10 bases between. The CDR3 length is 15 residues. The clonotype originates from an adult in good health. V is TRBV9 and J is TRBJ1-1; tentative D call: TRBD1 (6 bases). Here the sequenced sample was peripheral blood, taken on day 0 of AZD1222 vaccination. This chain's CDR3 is CASSVDPGANTEAFF. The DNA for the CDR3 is TGTGCCAGCAGCGTAGATCCAGGGGCGAACACTGAAGCTTTCTTT.